One and the same sample provided the 27 T cell receptor beta chains below, sequenced in a study of shared clonotypes between healthy human individuals. Clones were read by immunoSEQ multiplex PCR, and TCRdb kept only the in-frame ones, dropping some. The data hold 1,400,000 or so clones, with approximately 98.5% observed a single time. Sequenced: naive CD4+ T cells sorted from blood. Subset in this sample: CD45RA+ positively selected. The source is a man aged 25-45 years in good health.

CDR3 sequence reads: CASRATMGRYEQYF. The CDR3 nucleotides are TGTGCCAGCAGGGCGACTATGGGGCGCTACGAGCAGTACTTC. The genes are TRBV28 and TRBJ2-7; either TRBD1 or TRBD2 may fit D (5 bases each). Germline CDR1 is MDHEN and CDR2 is SYDVKM. This CDR3 is 14 amino acids long. V lost 6 bases and J 3 bases, leaving 15 bases between the germline ends.

CDR3 DNA: TGTGCCAGCCGACAGGGATGGGAGACCCAGTACTTC. Protein product: CASRQGWETQYF. The J gene is TRBJ2-5, the V gene TRBV14, with 7 bases that match TRBD1. The CDR3 covers 12 residues. Germline V CDR1 and CDR2: SGHDN, FVKESK. The V and J ends lost 8 bases and 5 bases, in that order; junction bases with no gene match: 5.

The chain recombines TRBV6-1 with TRBJ2-7; 10 bases map to TRBD2. Germline values: CDR1 MNHNS, CDR2 SASEGT. Germline trimming cut 1 base from V and 5 bases from J; bases unmatched to any gene: 11. The CDR3 spans 17 residues. For the CDR3, the DNA is TGTGCCAGCAGTGAAGGTCTAGCGGGAGTTATGTCCGACGAGCAGTACTTC. This codes for CASSEGLAGVMSDEQYF.

The rearrangement links TRBV4-2 to TRBJ2-2; 8 bases fit TRBD1. V lost 4 bases to trimming and J lost 5 bases; unmatched junction nucleotides: 15. The CDR3 spans 18 residues. Germline-derived CDR1 and CDR2 are LGHNA and YNFKEQ. In DNA, the CDR3 is TGTGCCAGCAGCCCGCCTAGGCAGGGGGCGAGGGGGACCGGGGAGCTGTTTTTT. This gives the protein CASSPPRQGARGTGELFF.

The gene calls are TRBV18 and TRBJ1-5; the D is unclear. Looked up from germline, CDR1 is KGHSH and CDR2 is LQKENI. The germline V and J ends were trimmed by 0 bases and 7 bases, with 10 bases remaining between them. The CDR3 consists of 14 residues. CDR3 nucleotide sequence: TGTGCCAGCTCACCACCGAGTCTTGGACAGCCCCAGCATTTT. Translation: CASSPPSLGQPQHF.

The chain employs TRBV19 and TRBJ1-2; 8 nucleotides agree with TRBD1. The junction had 9 bases not matched to a gene; V was cut back by 3 bases and J by 6 bases. The CDR3 covers 15 residues. In germline, CDR1 is LNHDA, CDR2 SQIVND (reference sequence). The CDR3 DNA reads TGTGCCAGTAGTATGTTGGACAGGGAGGCACATGGCTACACCTTC. Protein: CASSMLDREAHGYTF.

This CDR3 is CASGTGVGTDTQYF. CDR3 DNA: TGTGCCAGCGGGACAGGTGTAGGCACAGATACGCAGTATTTT. The chain has TRBV7-3 and TRBJ2-3; 8 bases line up with TRBD1. The CDR3 extends over 14 amino acids. The V segment lost 8 bases and the J segment 1 base; nucleotides outside the gene matches: 5. CDR1 and CDR2 from the germline V gene are SGHTA and FQGTGA.

The V call is TRBV27, the J call TRBJ2-7; 7 nucleotides line up with TRBD1. The ends lost 8 bases at V and 0 bases at J; junction bases unmatched: 13. CDR3 size: 16 residues. Germline CDR1 MNHEY, CDR2 SMNVEV (reference sequence). The CDR3 nucleotides read TGTGCCAGCCAGATACGATTCCAGGGGGTCTCCTACGAGCAGTACTTC. Translated: CASQIRFQGVSYEQYF.

The rearrangement joins TRBV21-1 to TRBJ1-5. TRBV21-1 is designated a pseudogene. This CDR3 is built from 19 residues. CDR3 protein: CASSGFQGGALNSNQPQHF. As DNA, the CDR3 is TGTGCCAGCAGCGGTTTCCAAGGGGGGGCCCTTAATAGCAATCAGCCCCAGCATTTT.

CDR3 in DNA: TGCGCCAGCAGCTCGGCAGCCGTAGGGGAGAACACTGAAGCTTTCTTT. It is translated as CASSSAAVGENTEAFF. This chain joins TRBV5-1 and TRBJ1-1, with D possibly TRBD1 on 5 matching bases. The V gene's germline CDR1 is SGHRS and CDR2 YFSETQ. The length of the CDR3 is 16 residues. Trimming stripped 3 bases from V and 1 base from J, with 16 bases between. The full variable domain, in which reference TRBV5-1 and TRBJ1-1 provide the parts outside the CDR3, is KAGVTQTPRYLIKTRGQQVTLSCSPISGHRSVSWYQQTPGQGLQFLFEYFSETQRNKGNFPGRFSGRQFSNSRSEMNVSTLELGDSALYLCASSSAAVGENTEAFFGQGTRLTVV.

V usage is TRBV28 and J usage is TRBJ2-7; no clear D. Per the germline V gene, CDR1 is MDHEN and CDR2 is SYDVKM. Trimming stripped 8 bases from V and 2 bases from J, with 10 bases between. The CDR3 consists of 12 residues. The CDR3 region has the DNA TGTGCCAGCTTTGGACGTGCCTACGAGCAGTACTTC. Residues: CASFGRAYEQYF.

The chain combines TRBV7-9 with TRBJ1-3, with D possibly matching TRBD1 (5 bases). The germline gives CDR1 SEHNR, CDR2 FQNEAQ (reference sequence). This CDR3 is 13 amino acids long. The V gene lost 2 bases and the J gene lost 9 bases, with 11 bases spanning the gap. The CDR3 DNA follows: TGTGCCAGCAGCTTAATAGGGGTGAGCACCATATATTTT. This translates into CASSLIGVSTIYF.

The chain links TRBV7-6 to TRBJ1-5; TRBD1 matches at 8 bases. Germline trimming cut 3 bases from V and 5 bases from J; bases unmatched to any gene: 6. CDR1 SGHVS and CDR2 FNYEAQ come from the germline V gene. The CDR3 loop spans 15 amino acids. CDR3 DNA sequence: TGTGCCAGCAGCTTGAGGACAGGGAGACATCAGCCCCAGCATTTT. It encodes CASSLRTGRHQPQHF.

The chain employs TRBV28 and TRBJ2-1; TRBD2 is a possible D gene (6 bases). The CDR3 length is 15 residues. Germline loops: CDR1 MDHEN, CDR2 SYDVKM. Trimming left V 7 bases short and J 7 bases short, with 20 bases between. The CDR3 protein is CASTLGTSPSNEQFF. CDR3 sequence (DNA): TGTGCCAGCACGCTAGGGACTTCCCCCTCGAATGAGCAGTTCTTC.

This clone was observed once. CDR3 nucleotides: TGTGCCAGCAGTTCGACAGCGATGAACACTGAAGCTTTCTTT. This encodes CASSSTAMNTEAFF. The chain links TRBV6-5 to TRBJ1-1; D may be TRBD1 (5 bases). The CDR3 has 14 amino acids. Trimming pared 4 bases from V and 0 bases from J, leaving 9 bases between. Germline assignment: CDR1 MNHEY and CDR2 SVGAGI.

The chain carries TRBV4-1 and TRBJ1-1; a possible D gene is TRBD1 (5 bases). Trimming removed 8 bases at V and 3 bases at J, with 13 bases between. Germline V gene data show CDR1 as MGHRA and CDR2 as YSYEKL. The CDR3 extends over 13 amino acids. The CDR3 region has the DNA TGCGCCAGCCGAAAAGGGGTGCACACTGAAGCTTTCTTT. Translating it yields CASRKGVHTEAFF.

The genes are TRBV7-2 and TRBJ2-2, with D maybe TRBD2 (5 bases). The germline CDR1 and CDR2 sequences are SGHTA and FQGNSA. The CDR3 totals 15 residues. The V gene lost 4 bases and the J gene lost 5 bases, with 14 bases spanning the gap. As DNA, the CDR3 is TGTGCCAGCAGCTCCTCGGGATCCCGGACCGGGGAGCTGTTTTTT. Amino acids: CASSSSGSRTGELFF.

The chain joins TRBV29-1 to TRBJ2-1, with unresolved D. The CDR3 sequence is 10 residues long. CDR1 and CDR2 (germline): SQVTM, ANQGSEA. CDR3 region: CSGWENEQFF. The DNA of the CDR3 is TGCAGTGGGTGGGAAAATGAGCAGTTCTTC.

About this clone: Additional DNA sequences in this sample encode the identical CDR3. The V and J genes are TRBV27 and TRBJ1-4, with D hard to call. V lost 0 bases to trimming and J lost 7 bases, with 9 bases between them. The length of the CDR3 is 14 residues. CDR1 MNHEY and CDR2 SMNVEV come from the germline V gene (reference sequence). The CDR3 DNA follows: TGTGCCAGCAGTTTATCGAGGTGGGGTGAAAAACTGTTTTTT. It encodes CASSLSRWGEKLFF.

The chain links TRBV7-9 to TRBJ1-1; TRBD1 aligns across 7 bases. Germline V gene data show CDR1 as SEHNR and CDR2 as FQNEAQ (reference sequence). The CDR3 contains 15 residues. V gave up 1 base and J gave up 1 base; unmatched junction bases: 3. CDR3 amino acids: CASSLGGQRNTEAFF. Here the CDR3 DNA reads TGTGCCAGCAGCTTAGGGGGACAGAGGAACACTGAAGCTTTCTTT.

This clone has a single count. The rearrangement links TRBV9 to TRBJ1-5; a weak D match, TRBD1 (5 bases). Trimming cost V 3 bases and J 8 bases, with 18 bases left between them. Germline V CDR1 and CDR2: SGDLS, YYNGEE. The CDR3 consists of 15 residues. DNA for the CDR3: TGTGCCAGCAGCGAGGGGACCGGGTTAACAAAGCCCCAGCATTTT. It codes for CASSEGTGLTKPQHF. The whole variable domain, remainder taken from reference TRBV9 and TRBJ1-5, is DSGVTQTPKHLITATGQRVTLRCSPRSGDLSVYWYQQSLDQGLQFLIQYYNGEERAKGNILERFSAQQFPDLHSELNLSSLELGDSALYFCASSEGTGLTKPQHFGDGTRLSIL.

The chain combines TRBV29-1 with TRBJ1-2, with D possibly being TRBD1 (6 bases). Germline lookup yields CDR1 SQVTM and CDR2 ANQGSEA. Trimming removed 6 bases from V and 8 bases from J, with 10 bases in between. CDR3 length: 10 amino acids. In nucleotides, the CDR3 is TGCAGCGTACAGGGTCGGGGCTACACCTTC. Amino acid sequence: CSVQGRGYTF. The whole variable domain, filled in from reference TRBV29-1 and TRBJ1-2, reads SAVISQKPSRDICQRGTSLTIQCQVDSQVTMMFWYRQQPGQSLTLIATANQGSEATYESGFVIDKFPISRPNLTFSTLTVSNMSPEDSSIYLCSVQGRGYTFGSGTRLTVV.

V and J are TRBV5-1 and TRBJ2-5, with no clear D. The CDR3 loop spans 15 amino acids. Trimming cost V 5 bases and J 1 base, with 15 bases left between them. In germline, CDR1 is SGHRS, CDR2 YFSETQ. For the CDR3, the DNA is TGCGCCAGCAGAAGCCCAGGTAGATCCCAAGAGACCCAGTACTTC. Translated, it gives CASRSPGRSQETQYF.

This clone occurred once. The chain has TRBV4-1 and TRBJ1-4; unclear D gene. The germline CDR1 and CDR2 sequences are MGHRA and YSYEKL. Trimming pared 4 bases from V and 0 bases from J, leaving 9 bases between. There are 15 residues in the CDR3. Here the CDR3 DNA reads TGCGCCAGCAGCCCGTACGGGGCAACTAATGAAAAACTGTTTTTT. Its protein product is CASSPYGATNEKLFF.

V usage is TRBV19 and J usage is TRBJ1-4; D unclear. Trimming removed 1 base at V and 7 bases at J, with 10 bases between. Looked up from germline, CDR1 is LNHDA and CDR2 is SQIVND (reference sequence). This CDR3 contains 14 residues. The chain's CDR3 is CASSIGGNGEKLFF. CDR3 DNA: TGTGCCAGTAGTATAGGAGGTAATGGTGAAAAACTGTTTTTT.

As for this clone: Other DNA sequences in this specimen translate into the identical CDR3. The chain recombines TRBV5-1 with TRBJ1-5; D is possibly TRBD1 (5 bases). The CDR3 covers 14 residues. Germline values: CDR1 SGHRS, CDR2 YFSETQ. V dropped 0 bases and J dropped 6 bases, with 10 bases sitting between them. The CDR3 coding sequence is TGCGCCAGCAGCTTGGGTGCGGGGGGTCAGCCCCAGCATTTT. Translation: CASSLGAGGQPQHF. The full variable domain, completed using reference TRBV5-1 and TRBJ1-5, is KAGVTQTPRYLIKTRGQQVTLSCSPISGHRSVSWYQQTPGQGLQFLFEYFSETQRNKGNFPGRFSGRQFSNSRSEMNVSTLELGDSALYLCASSLGAGGQPQHFGDGTRLSIL.

The chain couples TRBV6-1 to TRBJ1-1, with a tentative D call TRBD1 (5 bases). The CDR3 has 11 amino acids. Per the germline V gene, CDR1 is MNHNS and CDR2 is SASEGT. Trimming took 11 bases from V and 6 from J, leaving 13 bases between them. CDR3 in amino acids: CAGGGIAEAFF. CDR3 nucleotide sequence: TGTGCCGGGGGAGGGATCGCTGAAGCTTTCTTT.